The 24 T cell receptor beta chains in this list originate from one sample, sequenced in a study of T cell changes during pregnancy in multiple sclerosis. Some clones are missing from TCRdb's copy, which holds only in-frame ones; the method was immunoSEQ multiplex PCR. The repertoire holds about 31,000 clones, with roughly 90% as singletons. The sequencing used CD8+ T cells from peripheral blood mononuclear cells, collected before pregnancy. The receptors come from a female donor with multiple sclerosis, enrolled in a pregnancy study.

This chain uses TRBV28 with TRBJ2-3, with D maybe TRBD2 (5 bases). Trimming shortened V by 2 bases and J by 5 bases, and 5 bases separated the two germline ends. CDR1 MDHEN and CDR2 SYDVKM come from the germline V gene. The CDR3 covers 12 residues. In DNA form, the CDR3 reads TGTGCCAGCAGTTTAGGACTAGATACGCAGTATTTT. This encodes CASSLGLDTQYF. Based on the CDR3 plus reference TRBV28 and TRBJ2-3, the full variable domain is DVKVTQSSRYLVKRTGEKVFLECVQDMDHENMFWYRQDPGLGLRLIYFSYDVKMKEKGDIPEGYSVSREKKERFSLILESASTNQTSMYLCASSLGLDTQYFGPGTRLTVL.

The rearrangement uses TRBV9 and TRBJ2-3, with D perhaps TRBD2 (5 bases). Germline CDR1 is SGDLS and CDR2 is YYNGEE. Trimming stripped 0 bases from V and 1 base from J, with 9 bases between. CDR3 length: 15 residues. The CDR3 DNA reads TGTGCCAGCAGCGTAGTCGGGGTCGGCACAGATACGCAGTATTTT. Its protein is CASSVVGVGTDTQYF. The full variable domain, its missing parts supplied by reference TRBV9 and TRBJ2-3, is DSGVTQTPKHLITATGQRVTLRCSPRSGDLSVYWYQQSLDQGLQFLIQYYNGEERAKGNILERFSAQQFPDLHSELNLSSLELGDSALYFCASSVVGVGTDTQYFGPGTRLTVL.

V and J are TRBV19 and TRBJ1-4; TRBD1 matches 7 bases. Germline loops: CDR1 LNHDA, CDR2 SQIVND (reference sequence). The CDR3 spans 12 residues. V was pared by 9 bases and J by 4 bases, with 2 bases of the junction left unmatched. The DNA of the CDR3 is TGTGCCAGCCGGGACAGTAATGAAAAACTGTTTTTT. Translation gives CASRDSNEKLFF. The whole variable domain, filled in from reference TRBV19 and TRBJ1-4, reads DGGITQSPKYLFRKEGQNVTLSCEQNLNHDAMYWYRQDPGQGLRLIYYSQIVNDFQKGDIAEGYSVSREKKESFPLTVTSAQKNPTAFYLCASRDSNEKLFFGSGTQLSVL.

The chain joins TRBV5-1 to TRBJ2-7; no clear D. The V gene lost 7 bases and the J gene lost 1 base, with 12 bases spanning the gap. Germline assignment: CDR1 SGHRS and CDR2 YFSETQ. The CDR3 sequence is 13 residues long. The CDR3 loop reads CASGLADSYEQYF. In nucleotides, the CDR3 is TGCGCCAGCGGTCTGGCCGATTCCTACGAGCAGTACTTC. Variable domain in full (rest from reference TRBV5-1 and TRBJ2-7): KAGVTQTPRYLIKTRGQQVTLSCSPISGHRSVSWYQQTPGQGLQFLFEYFSETQRNKGNFPGRFSGRQFSNSRSEMNVSTLELGDSALYLCASGLADSYEQYFGPGTRLTVT.

V usage is TRBV6-4 and J usage is TRBJ2-3, with TRBD2 matching 7 bases. V dropped 3 bases and J dropped 2; count of bases not matched to a gene: 8. Germline values: CDR1 MRHNA, CDR2 SNTAGT. The CDR3 length is 16 residues. CDR3 in amino acids: CASSESGTTITDTQYF. DNA for the CDR3: TGTGCCAGCAGTGAATCGGGGACTACGATCACAGATACGCAGTATTTT.

The J gene is TRBJ2-1, the V gene TRBV2; 8 nucleotides match TRBD2. CDR1 SNHLY and CDR2 FYNNEI come from the germline V gene. V was pared by 2 bases and J by 2 bases, with 5 bases of the junction left unmatched. CDR3 size: 16 residues. The CDR3 coding sequence is TGTGCCAGCAGTGAATGGCGGGGGGAAACCTACAATGAGCAGTTCTTC. Residues: CASSEWRGETYNEQFF.

CDR3 region: CASSARTGEPTLNYGYTF. CDR3 DNA: TGTGCCAGTAGTGCGAGGACAGGGGAACCCACCCTTAACTATGGCTACACCTTC. The chain links TRBV19 to TRBJ1-2, with 9 bases matching TRBD1. This CDR3 region has 18 residues. The V gene end was trimmed by 5 bases and the J gene end by 1 base; junction bases not matched to a gene: 14. Per the germline V gene, CDR1 is LNHDA and CDR2 is SQIVND (reference sequence). Variable domain in full (rest from reference TRBV19 and TRBJ1-2): DGGITQSPKYLFRKEGQNVTLSCEQNLNHDAMYWYRQDPGQGLRLIYYSQIVNDFQKGDIAEGYSVSREKKESFPLTVTSAQKNPTAFYLCASSARTGEPTLNYGYTFGSGTRLTVV.

CDR3 coding DNA: TGTGCCAGCACAAGCGGGGTTTCCTACAATGAGCAGTTCTTC. It yields the protein CASTSGVSYNEQFF. The V gene is TRBV27, the J gene TRBJ2-1, with 7 bases lining up with TRBD2. Germline CDR1 is MNHEY and CDR2 is SMNVEV (reference sequence). Trimming took 7 bases from V and 1 from J; bases not matched to a gene: 4. This CDR3 comprises 14 residues.

V gene TRBV7-8 combines with J gene TRBJ2-4, with D unclear. Trimming removed 0 bases from V and 5 bases from J, with 20 bases in between. Germline CDR1 is SGHVS and CDR2 is FQNEAQ. There are 18 residues in the CDR3. DNA of the CDR3: TGTGCCAGCAGCTTAGCGGGTTGGGCCCAATTGATCCAAAACATTCAGTACTTC. Its protein is CASSLAGWAQLIQNIQYF.

This clone is a singleton in its sample. This sequence joins TRBV7-9 and TRBJ2-1; 11 positions agree with TRBD2. The CDR3 is made up of 13 amino acids. The ends lost 7 bases at V and 8 bases at J; junction bases unmatched: 4. Germline CDR1 SEHNR, CDR2 FQNEAQ (reference sequence). The CDR3 region has the DNA TGTGCCAGCACTAGCGGGAGGAGCGATGAGCAGTTCTTC. Amino acids: CASTSGRSDEQFF.

The CDR3 here is CASSQGIQGVRGYTF. CDR3 nucleotides: TGCGCCAGCAGCCAAGGGATACAGGGGGTACGGGGCTACACCTTC. This sequence joins TRBV4-1 and TRBJ1-2, with 8 bases aligning to TRBD1. CDR3 length: 15 amino acids. V gave up 1 base and J gave up 8 bases; unmatched junction bases: 9. Germline loops: CDR1 MGHRA, CDR2 YSYEKL.

This clone occurred once. V gene TRBV29-1 combines with J gene TRBJ2-5, with TRBD2 identical over 7 bases. V gave up 1 base and J gave up 4 bases; unmatched junction bases: 6. This CDR3 spans 14 amino acids. Germline assignment: CDR1 SQVTM and CDR2 ANQGSEA. CDR3 region: CSVEARGGLETQYF. CDR3 bases: TGCAGCGTTGAAGCCCGCGGGGGTTTAGAGACCCAGTACTTC. Full variable domain (outside the CDR3, taken from reference TRBV29-1 and TRBJ2-5): SAVISQKPSRDICQRGTSLTIQCQVDSQVTMMFWYRQQPGQSLTLIATANQGSEATYESGFVIDKFPISRPNLTFSTLTVSNMSPEDSSIYLCSVEARGGLETQYFGPGTRLLVL.

The chain uses TRBV5-1 and TRBJ1-1; 8 nucleotides align to TRBD1. This CDR3 region has 16 residues. Germline V lookup: CDR1 SGHRS, CDR2 YFSETQ. Trimming at V came to 1 base and at J to 0 bases, leaving 5 bases not matched to a gene. CDR3 nucleotides: TGCGCCAGCAGCTTGTCCGGGACAGGCATGAACACTGAAGCTTTCTTT. The encoded protein is CASSLSGTGMNTEAFF.

The J gene is TRBJ2-7, the V gene TRBV30; D not certain. Trimming shortened V by 1 base and J by 0 bases, and 7 bases separated the two germline ends. Germline V lookup: CDR1 GTSNPN, CDR2 SVGIG (reference sequence). The CDR3 covers 13 residues. The CDR3 DNA is TGTGCCTGGAGTGAGAATAGCTCCTACGAGCAGTACTTC. Its protein is CAWSENSSYEQYF.

The CDR3 coding sequence is TGCGCCAGCAGCCAAAGGCAGGCCAACACCGGGGAGCTGTTTTTT. It translates to CASSQRQANTGELFF. This rearrangement joins TRBV4-1 to TRBJ2-2; D unclear. V lost 2 bases, J lost 2 bases, and 9 bases lay in between. The germline V gene encodes CDR1 MGHRA and CDR2 YSYEKL. There are 15 residues in the CDR3.

J is TRBJ2-1 and V is TRBV7-9; 9 bases are shared with TRBD1. Germline loops: CDR1 SEHNR, CDR2 FQNEAQ (reference sequence). CDR3 length: 16 residues. The trim removed 5 bases at V and 6 bases at J, leaving 11 bases unmatched. The DNA of the CDR3 is TGTGCCAGCAGCCCAGGCCCGGGACAGGGAGTCAATGAGCAGTTCTTC. Translated, it gives CASSPGPGQGVNEQFF. Looking up the rest from reference TRBV7-9 and TRBJ2-1 gives the full variable domain: DTGVSQNPRHKITKRGQNVTFRCDPISEHNRLYWYRQTLGQGPEFLTYFQNEAQLEKSRLLSDRFSAERPKGSFSTLEIQRTEQGDSAMYLCASSPGPGQGVNEQFFGPGTRLTVL.

This chain joins TRBV30 and TRBJ2-5; the D gene is possibly TRBD2 (7 bases). The CDR3 covers 12 residues. Trimming pared 5 bases from V and 7 bases from J, leaving 14 bases between. CDR1 is GTSNPN, CDR2 SVGIG, per germline (reference sequence). The CDR3 DNA reads as TGTGCCTGGGGGGGGGCGTCCGGGACCCAGTACTTC. Translated, it gives CAWGGASGTQYF.

DNA for the CDR3: TGTGCCAGCAGTGAAGAAACAGGGGGTAATTCACCCCTCCACTTT. It yields the protein CASSEETGGNSPLHF. The V call is TRBV6-1, the J call TRBJ1-6, with 8 bases aligning to TRBD1. Germline-derived CDR1 and CDR2 are MNHNS and SASEGT. CDR3 length: 15 amino acids. The V gene end was trimmed by 1 base and the J gene end by 6 bases; junction bases not matched to a gene: 2.

This sequence joins TRBV30 and TRBJ1-4, with 10 nucleotides matching TRBD1. The ends lost 2 bases at V and 14 bases at J; junction bases unmatched: 8. Germline V lookup: CDR1 GTSNPN, CDR2 SVGIG (reference sequence). The CDR3 runs 13 residues. CDR3 amino acids: CAWSIGTGAILFF. As DNA, the CDR3 is TGTGCCTGGAGTATCGGGACAGGGGCTATCCTGTTTTTT.

The genes are TRBV6-1 and TRBJ1-2; D gene unclear. The V end lost 0 bases, the J end lost 3 bases, and 14 bases lay between the germline ends. CDR1 MNHNS and CDR2 SASEGT come from the germline V gene. There are 16 residues in the CDR3. This chain's CDR3 is CASSEAPEWEDYGYTF. In nucleotides, the CDR3 is TGTGCCAGCAGTGAAGCGCCAGAGTGGGAGGACTATGGCTACACCTTC.

The chain uses TRBV7-3 and TRBJ2-1; 8 positions match TRBD2. Germline V gives CDR1 SGHTA, CDR2 FQGTGA. The trim removed 5 bases at V and 1 base at J, leaving 13 bases unmatched. The CDR3 spans 18 residues. DNA of the CDR3: TGTGCCAGCAGCACAGGCCTTTCGGGACTAGGATCCTACAATGAGCAGTTCTTC. Protein sequence: CASSTGLSGLGSYNEQFF.

The chain has TRBV18 and TRBJ2-7; 7 positions agree with TRBD1. The germline gives CDR1 KGHSH, CDR2 LQKENI. The CDR3 is 15 residues long. Trimming cost V 3 bases and J 4 bases; bases outside gene matches: 9. The CDR3 here is CASSPPQGLGYEQYF. In nucleotides, the CDR3 is TGTGCCAGCTCACCCCCACAGGGGCTTGGGTACGAGCAGTACTTC.

V and J are TRBV4-2 and TRBJ1-6, with D perhaps matching TRBD1 (5 bases). The germline V and J ends were trimmed by 4 bases and 9 bases, with 16 bases remaining between them. Looked up from germline, CDR1 is LGHNA and CDR2 is YNFKEQ. This CDR3 has 15 residues. As DNA, the CDR3 is TGTGCCAGCAGCCCAGGGAACCCAGAAGCTTCACCCCTCCACTTT. This encodes CASSPGNPEASPLHF.

The gene calls are TRBV6-6 and TRBJ2-3, with D tentatively TRBD1 (6 bases). V lost 5 bases, J lost 3 bases, and 15 bases lay in between. The CDR3 length is 15 residues. Germline V gene lookup returns CDR1 MNHNY and CDR2 SVGAGI (reference sequence). This CDR3 reads CASSPRDTRTDTQYF. In DNA, the CDR3 is TGTGCCAGCAGTCCTAGGGACACAAGGACAGATACGCAGTATTTT.